This TCR beta chain was identified during a study of cytomegalovirus exposure and HLA in healthy donors. Study information: HLA-typed donors contributed approximately 86 million unique TCRs, which were held in an early data release. Study findings and constraints: Later analysis suggested most CMV-associated TCR beta chains were HLA-restricted. One variant, a missense change in DCLRE1C, was linked in a later analysis to TCR beta V- and J-gene trimming. There were some V segments, including TRBV6-2 and TRBV6-3, excluded as indistinguishable.

On this clone: What it recognizes is unknown.

After removal of 0 bases from V and 6 bases from J, the junction contained 10 bases not matched to a gene. The CDR3 spans 16 residues. The germline gives CDR1 SGHNT, CDR2 YYREEE (reference sequence). PCR primers comprised 60 Vbeta and 13 Jbeta primers. This table comes from immunoSEQ multiplex PCR, and its TCRdb copy is limited to in-frame clones, with some not included. The table records 160,000 or so clones, roughly 83% of them present only once. This TCR came from a woman between 18 and 29 years old in good health and CMV-seronegative. The V gene is TRBV5-4, the J gene TRBJ1-2; 8 nucleotides agree with TRBD1. Sequencing used PBMCs. CDR3 loop: CASSLEAGGNLHGYTF. CDR3 bases: TGTGCCAGCAGCTTGGAGGCAGGGGGCAACTTGCATGGCTACACCTTC. Together with reference TRBV5-4 and TRBJ1-2, the CDR3 gives the full variable domain: ETGVTQSPTHLIKTRGQQVTLRCSSQSGHNTVSWYQQALGQGPQFIFQYYREEENGRGNFPPRFSGLQFPNYSSELNVNALELDDSALYLCASSLEAGGNLHGYTFGSGTRLTVV.